One and the same sample provided the 3 T cell receptor beta chains below, sequenced in a study of Ad26.COV2.S vaccination and SARS-CoV-2 variants. Generated by immunoSEQ multiplex PCR, the TCRdb table keeps only in-frame clones and is missing some. This table holds 300,000 to 400,000 clones, 90% found once. The sample's treatment: about 20 received Ad26.COV2.S at low or high dose, single or two shots; about 5 received placebo; per-sample allocation not given. After the first vaccine or placebo injection, samples were drawn on day 63. Specimen: peripheral blood, collected in a trial of Ad26.COV2.S vaccine versus placebo. These TCRs come from a person aged 18-60 years who received the Ad26.COV2.S COVID-19 vaccine or a placebo.

V gene TRBV5-1 combines with J gene TRBJ1-2, with D uncertain. Germline CDR1 SGHRS, CDR2 YFSETQ. The CDR3 is 15 residues long. Trimming took 1 base from V and 5 from J, leaving 15 bases between them. The CDR3 protein is CASSLRGDEVYGYTF. CDR3 sequence (DNA): TGCGCCAGCAGCTTGCGTGGAGACGAAGTATATGGCTACACCTTC.

The DNA of the CDR3 is TGTGCCACCAGTGAATCGGGACCCAATCAGCCCCAGCATTTT. Translating it yields CATSESGPNQPQHF. The J gene is TRBJ1-5, the V gene TRBV24-1; the D gene is possibly TRBD1 (5 bases). In germline, CDR1 is KGHDR, CDR2 SFDVKD. This CDR3 has 14 amino acids. V was cut by 4 bases and J by 3 bases, with 9 bases left in between.

The rearrangement uses TRBV27 and TRBJ1-6; D may be TRBD1 (6 bases). Trimming took off 6 bases at V and 8 bases at J, with 23 bases between the two ends. The CDR3 sequence is 17 residues long. Germline CDR1 reads MNHEY; CDR2 reads SMNVEV (reference sequence). CDR3 protein: CASSPRGDGGNYSPLHF. In DNA, the CDR3 is TGTGCCAGCAGCCCTAGGGGGGACGGAGGAAATTATTCACCCCTCCACTTT.